This T cell receptor (beta chain) was observed in a study of cytomegalovirus exposure and HLA in healthy donors (dated by TCRdb to 2016 to 2017). In terms of the full investigation: An earlier analysis of roughly 570 of the donors reported roughly 300 Gb of sequence data and 117 million unique TCR beta sequences obtained from some 200 million T cells. A few DR-DQ haplotypes were treated as single units for association and clustering because of strong linkage in the cohort. The number of donors typed differed by locus, with about 629-630 for A, B, C, DRB1 and DQB1, about 500 for DQA1, over 600 for DPA1, and 400 to 490 for DPB1. An earlier analysis of about 600 of the donors used high-throughput TCR beta sequencing to judge whether each TCR beta V gene segment behaved as functional or pseudogenic. Of the approximately 370 genotyped donors, 75% to 85% were placed in the genetic ancestry cluster associated with self-reported Caucasian donors. Every repertoire in the discovery cohort had been generated on one and the same sequencing platform. To predict cytomegalovirus infection status, the study brought together high-throughput TCR immunosequencing, statistical association of individual TCRs with disease status, and machine learning. The study aimed to test whether signatures of past pathogen exposure could be identified by cataloging public T cell receptors. A separate validation cohort of roughly 130 different subjects was used in addition to the roughly 700-subject first cohort. Across under 500 genotyped donors of the cohort, an average of about 240,000 unique TCR beta nucleotide sequences per donor were sequenced, and around 19% of those sequences were non-productive. A later genetic analysis used genome-wide SNP genotypes for about three fifths of the 666 donors, treating that subset as a discovery cohort. Rather than using new phenotypic data, the later analysis identified candidate immune exposures from TCR beta sequences and from how often those sequences occurred across donors. Roughly 300 gigabases of sequencing data and around 85 million unique TCR sequences made up an early release that covered several hundred HLA-typed donors. A later analysis re-examined previously published TCR beta repertoires from 500 to 700 donors and added high-resolution HLA genotyping to investigate patterns of TCR occurrence. Donor age, sex, ethnicity and CMV serostatus were collected together with the repertoire data. Class I and class II HLA loci were covered by the typing at four-digit resolution. The T cell repertoires of 666 subjects were profiled by immunosequencing and related to cytomegalovirus serostatus. Results and caveats for the whole study, not just this receptor: Specific HLA alleles were associated with around 18,000 TCR beta sequences at a false discovery rate of 0.05 in a later analysis. Most CMV-associated TCR beta chains appeared to be HLA-restricted in a later analysis, and the HLA associations seemed to be driven largely by CMV exposure. A further reported finding was that TCR beta sequences accurately predicted the HLA-A and HLA-B alleles for most subjects in the first cohort. When HLA alleles, especially DR and DQ, strongly co-occurred, TCR associations were difficult to assign to individual alleles. V-gene and J-gene trimming of TCR beta chains was associated with a missense DCLRE1C variant in a later genetic analysis, and the association was replicated in an independent cohort. In a later analysis, HLA-associated TCR beta chains were found to be more clonally expanded and to have lower generation probabilities than equally common non-associated chains. Sequencing depth was assumed to be roughly uniform across donors in the presence/absence analyses, though that assumption may not hold. This cohort had only TCR beta chains sequenced, and the lack of alpha or paired-chain data limited which features could be detected. Because HLA typing was unavailable for some donors at each locus, only the typed subset was used in association tests. The earlier analysis of approximately 560 of the donors excluded some 15 rarely observed V segments, including chromosome 9 orphons, because counts were too low. A later genetic analysis reported fewer N-insertions in productive TCRs among donors in an Asian-associated ancestry cluster than the roughly 670-donor mean. Linkage disequilibrium might explain the correlated functional status among segregating V segments, but an unknown experimental factor could not be excluded. The classifier was reported to diagnose cytomegalovirus status with high specificity and sensitivity in both the original and validation cohorts. In a later analysis, several top co-occurrence clusters were reported to appear linked to parvovirus B19, influenza, CMV and Epstein-Barr virus. Across donors, most TCR sequences were observed very rarely, whereas some public TCRs were present in many individuals. A cluster of highly shared sequence variants was judged likely to be a technical artifact of the sequencing pipeline. In the study, roughly 160 TCR beta chains were listed as associated with cytomegalovirus. For the cohort, immune exposure information was limited to CMV serostatus. The authors suggested that the approach could potentially be extended to other disease states and immunological phenotypes. A few of the identified cytomegalovirus-associated TCR beta chains were confirmed in vitro to be specific for cytomegalovirus antigens. In a later analysis, TCR association rates were found to vary across HLA loci, with the most associated TCRs seen for DRB1 alleles and the fewest for HLA-C alleles. In an earlier analysis of some 640 of the donors, most TCR beta V segments were observed in productive rearrangements about 87% or about 30% of the time, broadly matching IMGT annotations. Some IMGT-functional V segments, including TRBV6-2 and TRBV6-3, could not be distinguished by the 87-base-pair reads and were therefore excluded.

The cohort consisted of more than 650 healthy bone marrow donors. All cohort members were sampled while nominally healthy, although unrecorded immune exposures were likely present. The donor was CMV seropositive and was included in the group of approximately 300 seropositive cohort members. A peripheral blood sample was provided by each donor, and peripheral blood mononuclear cells were used for TCR beta sequencing. Genomic DNA was extracted from the blood cell samples with the Qiagen DNeasy Blood Extraction Kit. The germline V gene supplies CDR1 LGHNT and CDR2 FRNRAP. Germline trimming amounts to 5 bases on V and 4 bases on J, with 20 as the count of junction bases outside the gene matches. Measured from the cysteine to the phenylalanine, the CDR3 is 20 residues long. The CDR3 DNA has 60 bases and is translated from base 1. With regard to this clone: Its target antigen remains unknown. No per-base quality is available; no much larger clone lies one base away.

The library was generated by the immunoSEQ multiplex PCR assay. For the multiplex PCR, a mixture combining 60 forward primers for TCR Vbeta segments and 13 reverse primers for TCR Jbeta segments was used. A multiplex PCR assay on genomic DNA amplified the CDR3 region of rearranged TCR beta genes. Amplified TCR beta libraries were sequenced as 87-base-pair reads on the Illumina HiSeq System. As for how the authors treated the data: A later analysis counted about 80 million unique TCR beta chains across the 550 to 800 repertoires, and 9.5 million to 11 million of these chains were shared by at least two donors. A nearest-neighbor algorithm error-corrected the raw reads and collapsed the reads into unique sequences, merging closely related sequences to remove PCR and sequencing errors. Alignment of CDR3 sequences to IMGT reference sequences was used to assign V, D and J gene segments. For a sequence to be retained, a match of at least six nucleotides was required to both a V gene segment and a J gene segment. Rearrangements were classified as productive when the CDR3 lacked stop codons and remained in frame with V and J, and all other rearrangements were classified as non-productive. Following IMGT convention, CDR3 was defined as the stretch from the second conserved V-encoded cysteine up to the conserved J-encoded phenylalanine. Sequences without an unambiguous match to a single V gene segment were excluded from the earlier analysis of about 600 of the donors. An earlier analysis of 500 to 600 of the donors classified V segments as functional when productive rearrangements were above 56.7% and as segregating when the standard deviation between donors was above 5%. A statistical classification framework was built for diagnosing cytomegalovirus status from the catalog of TCR beta chain sequences. In a later analysis, V and J genes were assigned by comparing TCR nucleotide sequences against IMGT/GENE-DB human TR gene sequences. In a later analysis, CDR3 sequences and most-parsimonious VDJ recombination scenarios were assigned using the TCRdist pipeline. In a later analysis, each TCR beta chain was defined by its CDR3 amino acid sequence together with its V-gene family, and reads lacking a unique V-gene family were excluded. In a later analysis, several hundred highly shared, low-generation-probability nucleotide sequences were removed to address suspected cross-contamination and a sequencing artifact. In a later analysis, a clonal expansion index was calculated for each public chain from normalized within-repertoire ranks of inferred template counts. A later analysis computed generation probabilities with a VDJ recombination model fitted to out-of-frame rearrangements, and checked the results against IGoR. In a later analysis, TCR-TCR, TCR-HLA and TCR-CMV co-occurrence was scored with hypergeometric tests, and a repertoire-size bias correction was applied to TCR pairs. In a later analysis, false discovery rates were estimated by permuting HLA or CMV assignments 20 times. In a later analysis, co-occurring TCRs were grouped with DBSCAN, and TCRdist sequence similarity was added when clustering was performed within HLA-allele-positive subsets. Repertoires with fewer than 30,000 or more than 120,000 public chains were left out of co-occurrence clustering, as were about five repertoires with anomalous nucleotide sharing. TCRdb carries this immuneACCESS record with in-frame sequences only. Its versions omit some clonotypes, under half of them owing to an unresolved V gene in the studies checked, with the rest unexplained. V and J calls plus clone size are reproduced from that table; the DNA served to infer D and trimming. This sample lists approximately 160,000 clones; about four fifths were detected once. The ten largest clones represent 1% of the sample.

The sequence joins TRBV12-5 to TRBJ2-1, with TRBD1 identical over 10 junction bases. The sample consisted of PBMCs. The TCR originated in a woman aged 50 to 65 in good health and CMV-seropositive. The DNA sequence follows: TGTGCTAGTGGTACCTCTCCGGGACAGGGGACACCACTATCTTACAATGAGCAGTTCTTC. Translated, it gives CASGTSPGQGTPLSYNEQFF. Extended through the reference TRBV12-5 and TRBJ2-1 proteins, this CDR3 yields the full variable domain: DARVTQTPRHKVTEMGQEVTMRCQPILGHNTVFWYRQTMMQGLELLAYFRNRAPLDDSGMPKDRFSAEMPDATLATLKIQPSEPRDSAVYFCASGTSPGQGTPLSYNEQFFGPGTRLTVL.